One and the same sample provided the 31 T cell receptor beta chains below, sequenced in a study of technical replicates of blood from several donors. Produced via immunoSEQ multiplex PCR; TCRdb's table is partial and in-frame only. The sample includes almost 90,000 clones, more than 85% seen only once; the top ten take less than 0.35%. Source material: T cells isolated from PBMCs. The receptor set was obtained from a human donor in good health.

The rearrangement joins TRBV30 to TRBJ2-1; D possibly corresponds to TRBD2 (6 bases). Germline CDR1 and CDR2: GTSNPN and SVGIG (reference sequence). Trimming cost V 3 bases and J 0 bases, with 18 bases left between them. This CDR3 spans 17 amino acids. As DNA, the CDR3 is TGTGCCTGGAGAGCTAGCGTCACATTAGCCTCCTACAATGAGCAGTTCTTC. The encoded protein is CAWRASVTLASYNEQFF.

The chain combines TRBV28 with TRBJ1-5; D is unresolved. Germline loops: CDR1 MDHEN, CDR2 SYDVKM. The CDR3 covers 13 residues. Trimming shortened V by 3 bases and J by 6 bases, and 9 bases separated the two germline ends. The CDR3 spells CASSFPGVQPQHF. CDR3 nucleotides: TGTGCCAGCAGTTTCCCCGGGGTTCAGCCCCAGCATTTT.

The chain recombines TRBV5-6 with TRBJ2-2; D uncertain. Germline-derived CDR1 and CDR2 are SGHDT and YYEEEE. The CDR3 loop spans 13 amino acids. V lost 3 bases to trimming and J lost 1 base, with 4 bases between them. CDR3 nucleotide sequence: TGTGCCAGCAGCTCCCTGAACACCGGGGAGCTGTTTTTT. This gives the protein CASSSLNTGELFF. Drawing the rest from reference TRBV5-6 and TRBJ2-2, the complete variable domain is DAGVTQSPTHLIKTRGQQVTLRCSPKSGHDTVSWYQQALGQGPQFIFQYYEEEERQRGNFPDRFSGHQFPNYSSELNVNALLLGDSALYLCASSSLNTGELFFGEGSRLTVL.

The chain links TRBV7-8 to TRBJ2-7, with 9 bases aligning to TRBD2. V lost 3 bases, J lost 0 bases, and 3 bases stayed unmatched. CDR1 is SGHVS, CDR2 FQNEAQ, per germline. CDR3 length equals 15 residues. The CDR3: CASSFPAGGSYEQYF. DNA of the CDR3: TGTGCCAGCAGCTTCCCAGCGGGAGGCTCCTACGAGCAGTACTTC.

This clone was seen a single time. The rearrangement joins TRBV6-6 to TRBJ2-4; the D gene is possibly TRBD2 (5 bases). Between the trimmed V and J ends, which lost 0 bases and 6 bases, there was a span of 9 bases. CDR3 size: 14 residues. Germline V CDR1 and CDR2: MNHNY, SVGAGI (reference sequence). CDR3 in DNA: TGTGCCAGCAGTTACTCTAATGAGGGAAACATTCAGTACTTC. It specifies CASSYSNEGNIQYF.

V is TRBV10-1 and J is TRBJ2-2; D perhaps matches TRBD1 (6 bases). Trimming removed 6 bases from V and 5 bases from J, with 10 bases in between. This CDR3 region has 13 residues. CDR1 and CDR2 (germline): WNHNN, SYGVQD (reference sequence). The CDR3 DNA reads TGCGCCAGCAGCCCTACAGGGACCGGGGAGCTGTTTTTT. Translating it yields CASSPTGTGELFF.

The chain uses TRBV4-2 and TRBJ2-3; 9 bases are a match to TRBD2. The CDR3 length is 16 residues. V was pared by 0 bases and J by 3 bases, with 4 bases of the junction left unmatched. Germline V gene data show CDR1 as LGHNA and CDR2 as YNFKEQ. CDR3 sequence: CASSQDLAGRTDTQYF. The CDR3 DNA reads as TGTGCCAGCAGCCAAGATCTAGCGGGAAGGACAGATACGCAGTATTTT.

The gene calls are TRBV19 and TRBJ1-3; D remains unclear. Trimming stripped 8 bases from V and 0 bases from J, with 8 bases between. The germline V gene encodes CDR1 LNHDA and CDR2 SQIVND (reference sequence). This CDR3 has 13 residues. The CDR3 sequence: CASGELSGNTIYF. The DNA for the CDR3 is TGTGCCAGTGGGGAGCTCTCTGGAAACACCATATATTTT.

This clone came up a few times. J is TRBJ1-1 and V is TRBV29-1; D perhaps matches TRBD1 (5 bases). The CDR3 loop spans 12 amino acids. Per the germline V gene, CDR1 is SQVTM and CDR2 is ANQGSEA. Trimming stripped 8 bases from V and 4 bases from J, with 14 bases between. In DNA, the CDR3 is TGCAGCTTGACTCGGAGGGGCACTGAAGCTTTCTTT. Translated: CSLTRRGTEAFF.

The genes are TRBV11-2 and TRBJ1-2; D unresolved. The CDR3 length is 14 residues. Germline V gene lookup returns CDR1 SGHAT and CDR2 FQNNGV. Trimming took 1 base from V and 7 from J, leaving 13 bases between them. CDR3 in amino acids: CASSLVTGVRGYTF. CDR3 coding DNA: TGTGCCAGCAGCTTAGTAACCGGGGTACGTGGCTACACCTTC.

This chain connects TRBV29-1 to TRBJ1-2; 7 bases line up with TRBD1. This CDR3 spans 13 amino acids. Looked up from germline, CDR1 is SQVTM and CDR2 is ANQGSEA. The CDR3 nucleotides read TGCGCCTGTCTCAGGGGGAATCCAGATGGCTACACCTTC. Translated: CACLRGNPDGYTF.

The chain joins TRBV27 to TRBJ2-5, with 7 nucleotides matching TRBD1. CDR3 length: 13 amino acids. Per germline, CDR1 MNHEY and CDR2 SMNVEV (reference sequence). V gave up 6 bases and J gave up 3 bases; unmatched junction bases: 4. CDR3 residues: CASRQGTEETQYF. Written as DNA, the CDR3 is TGTGCCAGCAGACAGGGGACAGAAGAGACCCAGTACTTC.

The chain is built from TRBV7-3 and TRBJ2-7; TRBD1 matches 10 bases. CDR3 size: 13 residues. Trimming removed 3 bases from V and 6 bases from J; junction bases left unmatched: 2. CDR1 SGHTA and CDR2 FQGTGA come from the germline V gene. CDR3 loop: CASSFDRGLEQYF. DNA of the CDR3: TGTGCCAGCAGCTTCGACAGGGGGCTCGAGCAGTACTTC.

The V gene is TRBV27, the J gene TRBJ2-7; TRBD2 aligns across 8 bases. The CDR3 has 15 residues. Trimming at V came to 5 bases and at J to 3 bases, leaving 9 bases not matched to a gene. Germline assignment: CDR1 MNHEY and CDR2 SMNVEV (reference sequence). CDR3: CASSTQAGAVYEQYF. The CDR3 bases are TGTGCCAGCAGTACTCAAGCGGGAGCGGTCTACGAGCAGTACTTC.

The V and J genes are TRBV5-6 and TRBJ1-5; D possibly corresponds to TRBD1 (6 bases). This CDR3 is built from 15 residues. V was shortened by 2 bases and J by 6 bases, with 15 bases between the two germline ends. From germline, CDR1 is SGHDT and CDR2 YYEEEE. CDR3 in amino acids: CASSFGGQVFQPQHF. Here the CDR3 DNA reads TGTGCCAGCAGCTTTGGGGGCCAGGTTTTTCAGCCCCAGCATTTT. The full variable domain, its missing parts supplied by reference TRBV5-6 and TRBJ1-5, is DAGVTQSPTHLIKTRGQQVTLRCSPKSGHDTVSWYQQALGQGPQFIFQYYEEEERQRGNFPDRFSGHQFPNYSSELNVNALLLGDSALYLCASSFGGQVFQPQHFGDGTRLSIL.

V and J are TRBV11-2 and TRBJ2-5, with 8 bases identical to TRBD1. Unmatched junction bases numbered 7, after V lost 3 bases and J lost 4 bases. Germline assignment: CDR1 SGHAT and CDR2 FQNNGV. There are 15 residues in the CDR3. In DNA, the CDR3 is TGTGCCAGCAGCTTTCATCTCGGACAGGGAGAGACCCAGTACTTC. This gives the protein CASSFHLGQGETQYF.

V and J are TRBV19 and TRBJ1-1, with D possibly being TRBD1 (5 bases). The CDR3 extends over 17 amino acids. Germline CDR1 is LNHDA and CDR2 is SQIVND (reference sequence). V lost 0 bases and J lost 1, with 15 bases in between. CDR3 bases: TGTGCCAGTAGTATAGAGGGCGGGGCAGTTTGGAACACTGAAGCTTTCTTT. Protein sequence: CASSIEGGAVWNTEAFF.

The CDR3 region is CASSRGLAKNIQYF. CDR3 coding DNA: TGTGCCAGCAGCAGGGGCCTAGCCAAAAACATTCAGTACTTC. The chain is built from TRBV6-6 and TRBJ2-4, with D maybe TRBD1 (6 bases). V lost 6 bases and J lost 0, with 9 bases in between. The CDR3 loop spans 14 amino acids. Germline V gene lookup returns CDR1 MNHNY and CDR2 SVGAGI (reference sequence).

The V gene is TRBV25-1, the J gene TRBJ2-7; D is possibly TRBD2 (7 bases). The length of the CDR3 is 15 residues. The germline V gene has CDR1 MGHDK and CDR2 SYGVNS. Between the trimmed V and J ends, which lost 8 bases and 0 bases, there was a span of 17 bases. In DNA form, the CDR3 reads TGTGCCAGCCTAGGGGGGGAATCAAGCTCCTACGAGCAGTACTTC. This sequence encodes CASLGGESSSYEQYF.

This clone was observed a single time. The rearrangement uses TRBV19 and TRBJ2-3, with a possible D match to TRBD2 (6 bases). The CDR3 has 15 residues. Trimming removed 0 bases from V and 7 bases from J, with 14 bases in between. The germline V gene encodes CDR1 LNHDA and CDR2 SQIVND (reference sequence). The CDR3 reads CASSIELRDWYTQYF. The CDR3 nucleotides are TGTGCCAGTAGTATAGAACTCCGGGACTGGTATACGCAGTATTTT.

CDR3 region: CASSWLAGEGRDTQYF. Here the CDR3 DNA reads TGTGCCAGCAGCTGGCTAGCGGGAGAGGGGCGGGATACGCAGTATTTT. This rearrangement joins TRBV7-9 to TRBJ2-3; 10 bases line up with TRBD2. This CDR3 has 16 residues. V trimming: 4 bases; J trimming: 6 bases; junction bases outside the gene matches: 10. Germline loops: CDR1 SEHNR, CDR2 FQNEAQ (reference sequence).

This sequence joins TRBV15 and TRBJ2-7, with 7 bases fitting TRBD1. J lost 0 bases, V lost 1 base, and 3 bases had no gene match. The germline gives CDR1 LNHNV, CDR2 YYDKDF (reference sequence). The CDR3 spans 15 residues. The CDR3: CATSRGGQPSYEQYF. CDR3 coding DNA: TGTGCCACCAGCAGAGGGGGACAGCCCTCCTACGAGCAGTACTTC.

V and J are TRBV7-3 and TRBJ2-3; D is perhaps TRBD2 (5 bases). Trimming left V 8 bases short and J 1 base short, with 19 bases between. Germline values: CDR1 SGHTA, CDR2 FQGTGA. The CDR3 length is 16 residues. CDR3 region: CASSSEGRGGTDTQYF. CDR3 in DNA: TGTGCCAGCTCGTCAGAAGGGAGAGGTGGCACAGATACGCAGTATTTT.

The chain has TRBV4-1 and TRBJ2-7, with D possibly being TRBD2 (5 bases). The CDR3 sequence is 15 residues long. V lost 3 bases, J lost 3 bases, and 15 bases lay in between. Germline lookup yields CDR1 MGHRA and CDR2 YSYEKL. CDR3 coding DNA: TGCGCCAGCAGCCACCGGGATGACGGTAACTACGAGCAGTACTTC. This translates into CASSHRDDGNYEQYF.

The chain's CDR3 is CASAGETYEQYF. The CDR3 DNA reads as TGTGCCAGCGCCGGTGAAACTTACGAGCAGTACTTC. The chain joins TRBV6-5 to TRBJ2-7; unclear D gene. Between the trimmed V and J ends, which lost 8 bases and 4 bases, there was a span of 12 bases. The CDR3 has 12 residues. Germline V gene lookup returns CDR1 MNHEY and CDR2 SVGAGI.

The genes are TRBV15 and TRBJ2-7, with a tentative D call TRBD1 (6 bases). Germline V CDR1 and CDR2: LNHNV, YYDKDF (reference sequence). The CDR3 spans 13 residues. Trimming removed 2 bases from V and 5 bases from J, with 10 bases in between. DNA for the CDR3: TGTGCCACCAGCAGATTACAGGGTAACGAGCAGTACTTC. Protein: CATSRLQGNEQYF. The whole variable domain, remainder taken from reference TRBV15 and TRBJ2-7, is DAMVIQNPRYQVTQFGKPVTLSCSQTLNHNVMYWYQQKSSQAPKLLFHYYDKDFNNEADTPDNFQSRRPNTSFCFLDIRSPGLGDTAMYLCATSRLQGNEQYFGPGTRLTVT.

This rearrangement joins TRBV7-8 to TRBJ2-2; 9 bases align to TRBD2. The length of the CDR3 is 17 residues. Germline V CDR1 and CDR2: SGHVS, FQNEAQ. Trimming took 4 bases from V and 4 from J; bases not matched to a gene: 10. CDR3 in amino acids: CASSWRREGLRTGELFF. DNA for the CDR3: TGTGCCAGCAGCTGGAGGCGGGAGGGGTTGCGCACCGGGGAGCTGTTTTTT.

V gene TRBV6-5 combines with J gene TRBJ2-2; possibly TRBD2 for D (6 bases). CDR1 and CDR2 (germline): MNHEY, SVGAGI. The CDR3 sequence is 14 residues long. V was pared by 0 bases and J by 8 bases, with 10 bases between. The CDR3 region is CASSYSAGGGELFF. CDR3 nucleotide sequence: TGTGCCAGCAGTTACTCGGCCGGGGGTGGGGAGCTGTTTTTT.

This clone has just one count. The rearrangement uses TRBV30 and TRBJ2-1; a weak D match, TRBD2 (7 bases). Per germline, CDR1 GTSNPN and CDR2 SVGIG (reference sequence). Trimming took 7 bases from V and 4 from J, leaving 14 bases between them. The CDR3 spans 13 residues. CDR3 sequence (DNA): TGTGCCTTCAAGGGGGGAGGGTACAATGAGCAGTTCTTC. It is translated as CAFKGGGYNEQFF.

The chain recombines TRBV19 with TRBJ1-5; weak D call: TRBD1 (5 bases). Trimming removed 7 bases from V and 4 bases from J, with 11 bases in between. This CDR3 has 13 amino acids. Germline V lookup: CDR1 LNHDA, CDR2 SQIVND (reference sequence). The CDR3 nucleotides are TGTGCCAGTACAAAGGACATTAATCAGCCCCAGCATTTT. Translated, it gives CASTKDINQPQHF.

The rearrangement links TRBV5-1 to TRBJ2-7, with a tentative D call TRBD2 (5 bases). The length of the CDR3 is 14 residues. The V end was cut by 3 bases, the J end by 9 bases, with 19 bases between. Germline assignment: CDR1 SGHRS and CDR2 YFSETQ. This CDR3 reads CASSSLAGESGQYF. In DNA form, the CDR3 reads TGCGCCAGCAGCTCCCTCGCTGGCGAGAGCGGGCAGTACTTC.